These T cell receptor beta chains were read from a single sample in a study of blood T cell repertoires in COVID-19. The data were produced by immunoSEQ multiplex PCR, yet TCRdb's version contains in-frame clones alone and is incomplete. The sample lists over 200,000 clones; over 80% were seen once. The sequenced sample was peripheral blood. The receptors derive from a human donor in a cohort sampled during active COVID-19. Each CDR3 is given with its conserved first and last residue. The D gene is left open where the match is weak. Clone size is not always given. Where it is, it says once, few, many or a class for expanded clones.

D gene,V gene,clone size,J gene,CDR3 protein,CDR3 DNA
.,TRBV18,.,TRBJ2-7,CASSPSRGEQYF,TGTGCCAGCTCACCCAGCCGGGGCGAGCAGTACTTC
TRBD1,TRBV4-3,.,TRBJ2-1,CASSSQGVEQFF,TGCGCCAGCAGCTCACAGGGGGTTGAGCAGTTCTTC
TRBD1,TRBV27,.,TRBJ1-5,CASSLSRGQGAQSNQPQHF,TGTGCCAGCAGTTTATCGCGGGGACAGGGGGCGCAGAGCAATCAGCCCCAGCATTTT
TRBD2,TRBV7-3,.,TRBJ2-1,CASSTSGGNNEQFF,TGTGCCAGCAGTACTAGCGGGGGAAACAATGAGCAGTTCTTC
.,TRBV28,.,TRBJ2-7,CASSHLRTLTYEQYF,TGTGCCAGCAGTCACCTTCGGACACTTACCTACGAGCAGTACTTC
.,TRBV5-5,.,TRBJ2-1,CASSLREGGNEQFF,TGTGCCAGCAGCTTGAGGGAAGGGGGCAATGAGCAGTTCTTC
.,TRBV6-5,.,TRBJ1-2,CASSYTWTPSNYGYTF,TGTGCCAGCAGTTACACCTGGACACCTTCTAACTATGGCTACACCTTC
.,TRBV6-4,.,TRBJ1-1,CASSDEEDTEAFF,TGTGCCAGCAGTGATGAGGAGGACACTGAAGCTTTCTTT
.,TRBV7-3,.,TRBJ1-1,CASSVQVNTEAFF,TGTGCCAGCAGCGTACAGGTGAACACTGAAGCTTTCTTT
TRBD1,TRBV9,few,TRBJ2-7,CASSVDPRGLYEQYF,TGTGCCAGCAGCGTCGACCCTAGGGGGCTCTACGAGCAGTACTTC
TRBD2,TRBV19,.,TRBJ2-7,CASSLRTSGNSYEQYF,TGTGCCAGTAGCCTTCGGACTAGCGGGAATTCCTACGAGCAGTACTTC
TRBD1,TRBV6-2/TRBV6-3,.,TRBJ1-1,CASSQPPGQATQNTEAFF,TGTGCCAGCAGTCAACCACCGGGACAGGCGACACAGAACACTGAAGCTTTCTTT
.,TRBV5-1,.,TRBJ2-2,CASSLGGVNTGELFF,TGCGCCAGCAGCTTAGGAGGGGTTAACACCGGGGAGCTGTTTTTT
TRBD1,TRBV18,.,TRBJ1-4,CASSPGTGGNEKLFF,TGTGCCAGCTCACCCGGGACAGGAGGAAATGAAAAACTGTTTTTT
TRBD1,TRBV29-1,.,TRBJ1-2,CSVETGGRGYTF,TGCAGCGTTGAAACAGGGGGCAGGGGCTACACCTTC
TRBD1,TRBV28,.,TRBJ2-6,CASSLSGTGVLGANVLTF,TGTGCCAGCAGTTTATCCGGGACAGGGGTCTTGGGGGCCAACGTCCTGACTTTC
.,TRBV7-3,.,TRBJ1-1,CASSLTPAGRDGAFF,TGTGCCAGCAGCTTAACCCCGGCAGGGCGGGATGGGGCTTTCTTT
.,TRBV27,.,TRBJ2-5,CASSSRDLGETQYF,TGTGCCAGCAGTTCCAGGGACTTGGGAGAGACCCAGTACTTC
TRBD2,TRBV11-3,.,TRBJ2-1,CASSLGGTSGYNEQFF,TGTGCCAGCAGCTTAGGGGGGACTAGCGGGTACAATGAGCAGTTCTTC
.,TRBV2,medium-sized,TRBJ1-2,CASGQVYGYTF,TGTGCCAGCGGCCAGGTCTATGGCTACACCTTC
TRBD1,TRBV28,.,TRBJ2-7,CASSLATGREQYF,TGTGCCAGCAGTTTGGCGACAGGGCGCGAGCAGTACTTC
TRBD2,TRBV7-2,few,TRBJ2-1,CASSLGTSGNEQFF,TGTGCCAGCAGCTTAGGGACTAGTGGGAATGAGCAGTTCTTC
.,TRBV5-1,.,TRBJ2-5,CASSAGTVQETQYF,TGCGCCAGCAGCGCGGGGACAGTGCAAGAGACCCAGTACTTC
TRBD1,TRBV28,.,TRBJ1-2,CASSTTGADTNYGYTF,TGTGCCAGCAGCACAACAGGGGCCGATACTAACTATGGCTACACCTTC
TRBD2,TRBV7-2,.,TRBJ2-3,CASSFPTSGKITDTQYF,TGTGCCAGCAGCTTCCCGACTAGCGGGAAAATAACAGATACGCAGTATTTT
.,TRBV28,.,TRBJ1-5,CASSLSGAGNNQPQHF,TGTGCCAGCAGTTTAAGTGGGGCAGGGAACAATCAGCCCCAGCATTTT
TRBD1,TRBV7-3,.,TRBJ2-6,CASSLTGGRAHSGANVLTF,TGTGCCAGCAGCTTAACAGGGGGCAGGGCCCACTCTGGGGCCAACGTCCTGACTTTC
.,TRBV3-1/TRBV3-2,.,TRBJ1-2,CASSRDRRAYGYTF,TGTGCCAGCAGCCGAGACAGGAGGGCCTATGGCTACACCTTC
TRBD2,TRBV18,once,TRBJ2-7,CASSPLASGKYYEQYF,TGTGCCAGCTCACCATTAGCCAGCGGGAAATACTACGAGCAGTACTTC
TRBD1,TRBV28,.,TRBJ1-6,CASTLSRGLYNSPLHF,TGTGCCAGCACTCTTAGTAGGGGGCTGTATAATTCACCCCTCCACTTT
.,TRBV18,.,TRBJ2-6,CASSPSLGAGANVLTF,TGTGCCAGCTCGCCCTCCCTAGGGGCTGGGGCCAACGTCCTGACTTTC
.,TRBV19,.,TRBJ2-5,CASSIYGQETQYF,TGTGCCAGTAGTATCTACGGTCAAGAGACCCAGTACTTC
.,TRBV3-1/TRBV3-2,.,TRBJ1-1,CASSRQDTLNTEAFF,TGTGCCAGCAGCCGCCAGGACACCTTGAACACTGAAGCTTTCTTT